These 10 T cell receptor beta chains came from one sample sequenced in a study of shared clonotypes between healthy human individuals. TCRdb's copy holds only in-frame clones and misses some; the assay was immunoSEQ multiplex PCR. Of around 2,000,000 clones listed, about 95% are singletons. Terminally differentiated effector memory CD45RA+ cells were excluded by CCR7 positive selection of CD45RO-negative cells. What was sequenced was naive CD8+ T cells sorted from blood. These receptors were collected from a man aged 18-30 years in good health.

A note on this clone: Other DNA sequences within the sample encode an identical CDR3. The CDR3 protein is CSANSYGYTF. In nucleotides, the CDR3 is TGCAGTGCTAACTCATATGGCTACACCTTC. The chain uses TRBV20-1 and TRBJ1-2; D not resolved. Germline CDR1 DFQATT, CDR2 SNEGSKA (reference sequence). The CDR3 covers 10 residues. Trimming took 4 bases from V and 5 from J, leaving 5 bases between them.

The chain combines TRBV7-3 with TRBJ2-3; D possibly corresponds to TRBD1 (6 bases). Trimming removed 5 bases from V and 2 bases from J, with 17 bases in between. CDR1 and CDR2 from the germline V gene are SGHTA and FQGTGA. The CDR3 has 16 residues. The chain's CDR3 is CASSPEDSPTTDTQYF. The CDR3 region has the DNA TGTGCCAGCAGCCCCGAGGACAGCCCAACCACAGATACGCAGTATTTT.

CDR3 amino acids: CASSVDSYSGNTIYF. DNA for the CDR3: TGTGCCAGCAGTGTGGACTCCTACTCTGGAAACACCATATATTTT. The V gene is TRBV6-1, the J gene TRBJ1-3, with D uncertain. The CDR3 length is 15 residues. V was pared by 4 bases and J by 0 bases, with 10 bases between. Germline CDR1 is MNHNS and CDR2 is SASEGT.

The rearrangement links TRBV10-3 to TRBJ2-5, with 9 bases lining up with TRBD2. Germline V gene sequence: CDR1 ENHRY, CDR2 SYGVKD. The CDR3 has 13 amino acids. V lost 4 bases, J lost 5 bases, and 2 bases stayed unmatched. CDR3: CAISVAGDETQYF. The CDR3 nucleotides read TGTGCCATCAGTGTAGCGGGAGACGAGACCCAGTACTTC.

V gene TRBV10-1 combines with J gene TRBJ2-3; perhaps TRBD1 as D (6 bases). The CDR3 extends over 14 amino acids. Germline V gene data show CDR1 as WNHNN and CDR2 as SYGVQD (reference sequence). With 7 bases removed from V and 3 bases from J, the gap between germline ends came to 14 bases. Here the CDR3 reads CASNSGEWTDTQYF. The CDR3 region has the DNA TGCGCCAGCAATTCAGGGGAGTGGACAGATACGCAGTATTTT.

The chain has TRBV11-3 and TRBJ2-7; 7 nucleotides line up with TRBD1. Trimming removed 5 bases from V and 1 base from J; junction bases left unmatched: 8. CDR1 is SGHNT and CDR2 is YENEEA in the germline V gene. The CDR3 totals 15 residues. CDR3 amino acids: CASSNTGVGSYEQYF. The CDR3 region has the DNA TGTGCCAGCAGCAACACAGGGGTCGGGTCCTACGAGCAGTACTTC.

This clone was counted once. The rearrangement joins TRBV7-8 to TRBJ1-1; 10 nucleotides agree with TRBD1. Germline values: CDR1 SGHVS, CDR2 FQNEAQ. The CDR3 is made up of 16 amino acids. Unmatched junction bases numbered 11, after V lost 5 bases and J lost 5 bases. The CDR3 is CASSLGPGQGSTEAFF. CDR3 nucleotides: TGTGCCAGCAGCCTCGGACCGGGACAGGGGTCGACTGAAGCTTTCTTT.

V is TRBV19 and J is TRBJ1-5; D ambiguous. This CDR3 contains 12 residues. Germline values: CDR1 LNHDA, CDR2 SQIVND (reference sequence). The V end lost 5 bases, the J end lost 6 bases, and 8 bases lay between the germline ends. The DNA of the CDR3 is TGTGCCAGTAGTTCGATTTCTCAGCCCCAGCATTTT. Its translation: CASSSISQPQHF. Based on the CDR3 plus reference TRBV19 and TRBJ1-5, the full variable domain is DGGITQSPKYLFRKEGQNVTLSCEQNLNHDAMYWYRQDPGQGLRLIYYSQIVNDFQKGDIAEGYSVSREKKESFPLTVTSAQKNPTAFYLCASSSISQPQHFGDGTRLSIL.

V and J are TRBV7-9 and TRBJ1-1, with TRBD1 as a possible D gene (5 bases). The germline V and J ends were trimmed by 6 bases and 2 bases, with 19 bases remaining between them. Germline V gene data show CDR1 as SEHNR and CDR2 as FQNEAQ (reference sequence). The CDR3 is 16 residues long. The CDR3 coding sequence is TGTGCCAGCAGGGAGCCGGGGCCCCGGTTTAACACTGAAGCTTTCTTT. Its protein is CASREPGPRFNTEAFF.

Turning to this clone: Additional DNA sequences in this sample encode the identical CDR3. The CDR3 sequence is CASSFRLNTEAFF. In DNA form, the CDR3 reads TGTGCCAGCAGTTTTAGGTTGAACACTGAAGCTTTCTTT. The chain carries TRBV28 and TRBJ1-1; D is ambiguous. CDR1 and CDR2 (germline): MDHEN, SYDVKM. The CDR3 runs to 13 residues. The germline V and J ends were trimmed by 3 bases and 0 bases, with 5 bases remaining between them.